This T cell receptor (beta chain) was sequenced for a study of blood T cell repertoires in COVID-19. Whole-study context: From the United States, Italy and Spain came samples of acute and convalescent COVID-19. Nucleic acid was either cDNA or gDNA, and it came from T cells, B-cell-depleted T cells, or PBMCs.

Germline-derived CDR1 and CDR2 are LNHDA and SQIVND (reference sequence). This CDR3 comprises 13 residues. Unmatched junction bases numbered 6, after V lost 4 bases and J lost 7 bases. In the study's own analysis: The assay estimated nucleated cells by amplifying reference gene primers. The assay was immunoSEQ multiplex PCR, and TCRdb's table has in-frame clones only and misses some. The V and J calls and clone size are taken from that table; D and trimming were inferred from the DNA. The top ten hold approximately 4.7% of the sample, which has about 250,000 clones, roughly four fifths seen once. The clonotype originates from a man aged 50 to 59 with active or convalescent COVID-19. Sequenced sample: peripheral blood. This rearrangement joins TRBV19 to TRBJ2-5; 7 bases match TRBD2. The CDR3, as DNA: TGTGCCAGTAGTACCGTAGGGAGGGGGACCCAGTACTTC. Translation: CASSTVGRGTQYF.